This T cell receptor (beta chain) originates from a study of cytotoxic CD8 clonotypes in ibrutinib-treated CLL. Findings and limits, study-wide: Lymph node repertoires were not studied, and sampling times were unmatched. Clonality showed a rise at ibrutinib response that reversed toward baseline at progression. T-cell clonality at baseline went above that of age-matched healthy donors and rose and fell with circulating CD8+ T-cell counts.

About this clone itself: Its specificity is unknown.

Trimming left V 5 bases short and J 9 bases short, with 22 bases between. The germline V gene encodes CDR1 MNHEY and CDR2 SMNVEV (reference sequence). The CDR3 is 15 amino acids. Deep sequencing aimed at 1 in 200,000 to 1 in 1 million T cells' resolution. Some clones are missing from TCRdb's copy, which holds only in-frame ones; the method was immunoSEQ multiplex PCR. The sample shows approximately 120,000 clones, about 50% of them seen only once. The source material was PBMCs, sampled after 24 months of ibrutinib treatment. The receptor was derived from a human donor with chronic lymphocytic leukemia. This rearrangement joins TRBV27 to TRBJ2-5; D might be TRBD1 (6 bases). The CDR3 here is CASSLFRQDPVAQYF. The CDR3 DNA reads as TGTGCCAGCAGTCTCTTTCGACAGGACCCAGTGGCCCAGTACTTC.